What follows are 5 T cell receptor beta chains derived from one specimen sequenced in a study of shared T cell receptors in the human thymus (dated by TCRdb to about 2021). The library was obtained by the immunoSEQ multiplex PCR assay. As stored in TCRdb, this immuneACCESS dataset retains in-frame rearrangements with V and J assigned. A fraction of the clones does not appear; measured against another copy, unresolved V genes explain less than half of the discrepancy, and the remainder lacks a known reason. This sample gives hundreds of thousands of clones in total; roughly 86% of them show up just once. The ten largest clones capture under 0.01% of the sample. The same sample was also studied in work on human thymus T cells.

Sequencing was done on a sample of thymocytes. The receptor set was obtained from a boy under two years old with a congenital heart defect. Donor details come from another sample of the same person, matched by shared clones.

V usage is TRBV7-6 and J usage is TRBJ2-1, with 7 bases fitting TRBD2. With 4 bases clipped from V and 2 bases from J, the junction kept 5 bases outside the gene matches. Germline CDR1 SGHVS, CDR2 FNYEAQ. This CDR3 spans 15 amino acids. CDR3 sequence (DNA): TGTGCCAGCAGCTCGACAAGCGGGACCTACAATGAGCAGTTCTTC. Protein sequence: CASSSTSGTYNEQFF.

This chain joins TRBV2 and TRBJ2-5; tentative D call: TRBD2 (6 bases). This CDR3 is built from 12 residues. V shed 3 bases and J shed 11 bases, with 13 bases lying between them. CDR1 and CDR2 from the germline V gene are SNHLY and FYNNEI. The CDR3 DNA is TGTGCCAGCAGTGAGATAGGGGACTTTCAGTACTTC. Translating gives CASSEIGDFQYF.

This rearrangement joins TRBV6-5 to TRBJ1-6; 10 bases map to TRBD1. The length of the CDR3 is 16 residues. Germline V gene sequence: CDR1 MNHEY, CDR2 SVGAGI. The J segment lost 10 bases and the V segment lost 0 bases, leaving 6 bases of the junction unmatched. The CDR3 bases are TGTGCCAGCAGTTACTCGATGGACAGGGGGGACTCACCCCTCCACTTT. This sequence encodes CASSYSMDRGDSPLHF.

The J gene is TRBJ2-7, the V gene TRBV5-1, with 12 positions matching TRBD2. The CDR3 consists of 17 residues. Germline CDR1 SGHRS, CDR2 YFSETQ. V lost 0 bases, J lost 4 bases, and 8 bases stayed unmatched. CDR3 nucleotides: TGCGCCAGCAGCTTGGTTGGGACTAGCGGGCGGAATTACGAGCAGTACTTC. Translating it yields CASSLVGTSGRNYEQYF.

This chain joins TRBV13 and TRBJ2-1; 9 bases map to TRBD1. This CDR3 is built from 16 residues. V lost 5 bases to trimming and J lost 4 bases; unmatched junction nucleotides: 9. CDR1 PRHDT and CDR2 FYEKMQ come from the germline V gene (reference sequence). The CDR3 bases are TGTGCCAGCAGCGTAGACCGGGACAGGGAGTACAATGAGCAGTTCTTC. Translating it yields CASSVDRDREYNEQFF.